One TCR beta chain is described in this entry. Its antigen is as yet unknown. Time point indicated: recipient sample about 28 days before transplant, after cytoreduction. The data were produced by immunoSEQ multiplex PCR, yet TCRdb's version contains in-frame clones alone and is incomplete. The profile covers about 19,000 clones, with roughly 83% appearing a single time and over 7.5% taken by the ten largest. The length of the CDR3 is 14 residues. Germline values: CDR1 LGHNA, CDR2 YSLEER. The V end was cut by 6 bases, the J end by 7 bases, with 16 bases between. This specimen belongs to a study of T cell clonotyping in hematopoietic cell transplantation. Regarding the study as a whole: After transplant, recipient diversity fell while pathologically expanded clonotypes grew through day 180.

Source: peripheral blood mononuclear cells, taken before stem cell transplant. This sequence was found in a middle-aged man with acute myeloid leukemia. Some clones in this sample may be carry-over from other donors' samples. The chain combines TRBV4-3 with TRBJ1-5; D gene uncertain. The CDR3 DNA is TGCGCCAGCAGTCCTACAGTGGGGAACCAGCCCCAGCATTTT. This encodes CASSPTVGNQPQHF.